A selection of T cell receptor beta chains follows, all from one sample in a study of blood T cell repertoires in COVID-19. Produced via immunoSEQ multiplex PCR; TCRdb's table is partial and in-frame only. The sample records under 60,000 clones, about 80% being singletons. Sequencing was carried out using peripheral blood. The receptors were sampled from a man in his 60s with acute or convalescent COVID-19. CDR3s include the opening cysteine and the closing phenylalanine or tryptophan. D genes are given only for firm matches. Only part of the rows carry a size: once, few, many, or a class if the clone is expanded.

j_call v_call d_call clone_size cdr3_nt cdr3_aa
TRBJ1-1 TRBV30 . . TGTGCCTGGAGTCAGACGGGTAACACTGAAGCTTTCTTT CAWSQTGNTEAFF
TRBJ2-3 TRBV14 TRBD2 . TGTGCCAGCAGCCCTTGGACTAGCGGCACAGATACGCAGTATTTT CASSPWTSGTDTQYF
TRBJ1-5 TRBV10-3 TRBD1 . TGTGCCATCAGTGAGTCGGGGACAGGGGTCAATCAGCCCCAGCATTTT CAISESGTGVNQPQHF
TRBJ1-5 TRBV30 . few TGTGCCTGGGCCCCTGGGGGGAATCAGCCCCAGCATTTT CAWAPGGNQPQHF
TRBJ1-1 TRBV4-1 . once TGCGCCAGCAGCCAATCTTTTCCCACTGAAGCTTTCTTT CASSQSFPTEAFF
TRBJ2-3 TRBV20-1 TRBD2 . TGCAGTGCTAGTGATGCGGGGGGGCCGTCTGGCACAGATACGCAGTATTTT CSASDAGGPSGTDTQYF
TRBJ2-3 TRBV7-6 TRBD2 . TGTGCCAGCAGCTTTGGACTAGCGGGGGGGCCAGGCACAGATACGCAGTATTTT CASSFGLAGGPGTDTQYF
TRBJ1-3 TRBV9 TRBD1 once TGTGCCAGCAGCGAGGGACAGGGCTCTGGAAACACCATATATTTT CASSEGQGSGNTIYF
TRBJ2-2 TRBV12-5 TRBD1 . TGTGCTAGTGCCCCTCCAATAGGGGGCGCGAGCACCGGGGAGCTGTTTTTT CASAPPIGGASTGELFF
TRBJ2-3 TRBV7-3 TRBD1 . TGTGCCAGCAGCTTAAAGTCCAGGGGGCCAGATACGCAGTATTTT CASSLKSRGPDTQYF
TRBJ1-2 TRBV6-1 . . TGTGCCAGCAGTGACGGGGGGGCGGATGGCTACACCTTC CASSDGGADGYTF
TRBJ1-6 TRBV5-6 . . TGTGCCAGCAGCTTGTCTCCGGGACACCACAGCTCCTATAATTCACCCCTCCACTTT CASSLSPGHHSSYNSPLHF
TRBJ2-7 TRBV10-3 . . TGTGCCGCATTCAGTGGCGGGGAGACCTACGAGCAGTACTTC CAAFSGGETYEQYF
TRBJ1-1 TRBV5-5 . . TGTGCCAGCAGCTCCCGGGGGGGTCCCACTGAAGCTTTCTTT CASSSRGGPTEAFF
TRBJ1-5 TRBV19 TRBD1 . TGTGCCAGTAGTCCACGACAGGGGAGCAATCAGCCCCAGCATTTT CASSPRQGSNQPQHF
TRBJ1-6 TRBV30 TRBD1 . TGTGCCTGGAGTCCACTAGCTGGACAGGGGGCTCGGTCACCCCTCCACTTT CAWSPLAGQGARSPLHF
TRBJ1-4 TRBV28 . . TGTGCCAGCAGCCCTCGGGCAGGGAAGGAAGGGATCGGTGAAAAACTGTTTTTT CASSPRAGKEGIGEKLFF
TRBJ2-5 TRBV5-1 . once TGCGCCAGCAGCGTTGACAGGCCGGGGAGAGAGACCCAGTACTTC CASSVDRPGRETQYF
TRBJ2-1 TRBV3-1/TRBV3-2 TRBD1 . TGTGCCAGCAGCCTCCGGACAGGCCTCAATGAGCAGTTCTTC CASSLRTGLNEQFF
TRBJ2-2 TRBV6-1 . . TGTGCCAGCAGTGAAAAGGGGCCGAACACCGGGGAGCTGTTTTTT CASSEKGPNTGELFF
TRBJ1-2 TRBV19 . . TGTGCCAGTAGTATCGGACAGAGAAGGGACTATGGCTACACCTTC CASSIGQRRDYGYTF
TRBJ2-1 TRBV4-1 TRBD2 . TGCGCCAGCAGCCATAAAGCGGGGGGGCCTTATGAGCAGTTCTTC CASSHKAGGPYEQFF
TRBJ2-3 TRBV9 . . TGTGCCAGCAGCGTAGGTGGAAATGGGGCGGATACGCAGTATTTT CASSVGGNGADTQYF
TRBJ2-5 TRBV7-9 TRBD1 . TGTGCCAGCAGCCAGTCGTGGGACAGCCAAGAGACCCAGTACTTC CASSQSWDSQETQYF
TRBJ2-7 TRBV9 TRBD1 . TGTGCCAGCAGCGCCTGGGACAGTTCCTACGAGCAGTACTTC CASSAWDSSYEQYF
TRBJ2-1 TRBV12-5 TRBD2 . TGTGCTAGTGGTTTAGGACTAGCGGGGGGCAGTGAGCAGTTCTTC CASGLGLAGGSEQFF
TRBJ1-4 TRBV5-6 TRBD1 few TGTGCCAGCAGCCGTCCGGGACAGGCTAATGAAAAACTGTTTTTT CASSRPGQANEKLFF
TRBJ1-1 TRBV5-4 . . TGTGCCAGCAGCTTGGACAGTCACACTGAAGCTTTCTTT CASSLDSHTEAFF
TRBJ2-1 TRBV3-1/TRBV3-2 . . TGTGCCAGCAGCCAAACTTTCGACTCCTCCTACAATGAGCAGTTCTTC CASSQTFDSSYNEQFF
TRBJ1-1 TRBV7-8 . . TGTGCCAGCAGCGCAACAGCCCGGGGCACTGAAGCTTTCTTT CASSATARGTEAFF
TRBJ1-1 TRBV27 . . TGTGCCAGCAGTTACGAGGGAATGAACACTGAAGCTTTCTTT CASSYEGMNTEAFF
TRBJ2-3 TRBV5-1 TRBD2 . TGCGCCAGCAGCTTGGTAGGGCGGGGGGGCAGCACAGATACGCAGTATTTT CASSLVGRGGSTDTQYF
TRBJ1-5 TRBV3-1/TRBV3-2 . . TGTGCCAGCAGCCAAGATCGGGGTGGACAGCCCCAGCATTTT CASSQDRGGQPQHF
TRBJ2-7 TRBV9 . . TGTGCCAGCAGCGTTTCAGGATATAATTCCTACGAGCAGTACTTC CASSVSGYNSYEQYF
TRBJ2-1 TRBV10-3 TRBD2 . TGTGCCATCAGTCCACTGCGGGGGGCGAATGTGAATGAGCAGTTCTTC CAISPLRGANVNEQFF
TRBJ1-2 TRBV6-5 . . TGTGCCAGCAGTTACACAGTGAACTATGGCTACACCTTC CASSYTVNYGYTF